A selection of T cell receptor beta chains follows, all from one sample in a study of blood T cells in healthy people across ages. TCRdb processed the 5' RACE reads anew with MiXCR; each CDR3 protein has one entry. The data hold about 1.1 million distinct CDR3 sequences, with around two fifths observed a single time. The sequencing input was blood. These receptor sequences come from a man aged 18 to 29 in good health. Each CDR3 is given with its conserved first and last residue. The D gene is left open where the match is weak. Clone size appears in some rows only: once, few, many, or a class for an expanded clone.

>TRBJ2-7|NA|TRBV9|NA
CASSVQGDGSYEQYF
TGTGCCAGCAGCGTGCAAGGAGATGGCTCCTACGAGCAGTACTTC
>TRBJ2-1|NA|TRBV11-2|NA
CASSLDSGPARNEQFF
TGTGCCAGCAGCTTAGATTCGGGACCAGCTCGCAATGAGCAGTTCTTC
>TRBJ1-4|TRBD1|TRBV5-8|NA
CASSRNRGVSEKLFF
TGTGCCAGCAGCCGCAACAGGGGGGTTAGTGAAAAACTGTTTTTT
>TRBJ1-2|TRBD1|TRBV6-6|NA
CASSYDGEGQASYGYTF
TGTGCCAGCAGTTACGATGGTGAGGGACAGGCCAGCTATGGCTACACCTTC
>TRBJ1-1|NA|TRBV20-1|few
CSARVGLGGENTEAFF
TGCAGTGCTAGAGTTGGCCTCGGGGGGGAAAACACTGAAGCTTTCTTT
>TRBJ1-6|NA|TRBV20-1|NA
CSARVVDSPLHF
TGCAGTGCTAGAGTAGTTGATTCACCCCTCCACTTT
>TRBJ2-2|NA|TRBV29-1|NA
CSAIGNTGELFF
TGCAGCGCCATCGGAAACACCGGGGAGCTGTTTTTT
>TRBJ2-2|NA|TRBV12-5|NA
CASGLGDGTGELFF
TGTGCTAGTGGTTTGGGGGACGGCACCGGGGAGCTGTTTTTT
>TRBJ1-6|NA|TRBV2|NA
CASREFSYNSPLHF
TGTGCCAGCAGAGAGTTCTCCTATAATTCACCCCTCCACTTT
>TRBJ1-1|NA|TRBV7-9|NA
CASSRDILNTEAFF
TGTGCCAGCAGCCGGGACATACTGAACACTGAAGCTTTCTTT
>TRBJ1-2|NA|TRBV6-1|NA
CASISRGYYGYTF
TGTGCCAGCATCTCGAGGGGATACTATGGCTACACCTTC
>TRBJ2-5|NA|TRBV15|NA
CATSRDIGVSEQYF
TGTGCCACCAGCAGAGATATCGGGGTCAGTGAGCAGTACTTC
>TRBJ2-5|NA|TRBV20-1|NA
CSAPEARRGETQYF
TGCAGTGCACCCGAGGCCCGCCGGGGTGAGACCCAGTACTTC
>TRBJ2-3|NA|TRBV30|NA
CAWSRLADTQYF
TGTGCCTGGAGCCGACTTGCCGATACGCAGTATTTT
>TRBJ2-7|NA|TRBV6-5|NA
CASRYSRGEQYF
TGTGCCAGCAGGTACTCGCGGGGCGAGCAGTACTTC
>TRBJ2-7|NA|TRBV6-5|once
CASSLERKYNEQYF
TGTGCCAGCAGTTTAGAGCGAAAGTACAATGAGCAGTACTTC
>TRBJ2-7|TRBD1|TRBV7-2|NA
CASSFKVTGGPFSYEQYF
TGTGCCAGCAGCTTTAAGGTGACAGGGGGCCCTTTCTCCTACGAGCAGTACTTC
>TRBJ1-2|NA|TRBV4-3|NA
CASSQGGGDRDYGYTF
TGCGCCAGCAGCCAAGGGGGTGGTGACAGAGACTATGGCTACACCTTC
>TRBJ1-2|TRBD1|TRBV9|NA
CASSNRGSSYGYTF
TGTGCCAGCAGCAACAGGGGGTCAAGCTATGGCTACACCTTC
>TRBJ1-2|NA|TRBV5-1|NA
CASSFADQPPLYGYTF
TGCGCCAGCAGCTTCGCAGACCAGCCCCCGTTGTATGGCTACACCTTC
>TRBJ1-5|NA|TRBV10-3|NA
CAISDRGTDQPQHF
TGTGCCATCAGTGACAGGGGTACGGATCAGCCCCAGCATTTT
>TRBJ2-7|TRBD2|TRBV2|NA
CASRLGLAGGNEQYF
TGTGCCAGCAGATTGGGACTAGCGGGGGGAAATGAGCAGTACTTC
>TRBJ2-3|NA|TRBV20-1|few
CSVRALLATDTQYF
TGCAGTGTTAGAGCCCTCCTCGCGACAGATACGCAGTATTTT
>TRBJ1-6|NA|TRBV3-1|NA
CASSQEAVYNSPLHF
TGTGCCAGCAGCCAAGAGGCAGTCTATAATTCACCCCTCCACTTT
>TRBJ1-4|NA|TRBV12-3/TRBV12-4|NA
CASSQRGSRAFF
TGTGCCAGCAGCCAGAGGGGGAGTAGAGCGTTTTTT
>TRBJ2-7|NA|TRBV3-1|NA
CVSRNTTGLYEQYF
TGTGTCAGCAGAAACACTACGGGCCTTTACGAGCAGTACTTC
>TRBJ1-1|NA|TRBV20-1|NA
CSATGGAHTEAFF
TGCAGTGCGACCGGGGGGGCCCACACTGAAGCTTTCTTT
>TRBJ2-2|TRBD2|TRBV7-9|NA
CASSKTSGTNTGELFF
TGTGCCAGCAGCAAGACTAGCGGAACGAACACCGGGGAGCTGTTTTTT
>TRBJ2-1|NA|TRBV5-1|NA
CASSLAREGVRLDEQFF
TGCGCCAGCAGCTTGGCCCGAGAGGGGGTGAGGTTAGATGAGCAGTTCTTC
>TRBJ1-5|NA|TRBV12-5|many
CARGGGHQPQHF
TGTGCTAGAGGCGGGGGGCATCAGCCCCAGCATTTT
>TRBJ2-3|TRBD1|TRBV6-5|few
CASSMGQGQDTQYF
TGTGCCAGCAGTATGGGACAGGGTCAAGATACGCAGTATTTT
>TRBJ1-1|NA|TRBV5-1|NA
CASRLAVQANTEAFF
TGCGCCAGCAGATTGGCTGTACAGGCGAACACTGAAGCTTTCTTT
>TRBJ1-5|NA|TRBV7-2|few
CASSLGVRDQPQHF
TGTGCCAGCAGCTTAGGCGTGCGTGATCAGCCCCAGCATTTT
>TRBJ1-6|NA|TRBV5-5|once
CASSFRPLDNSPLHF
TGTGCCAGCAGCTTTAGACCTCTAGATAATTCACCCCTCCACTTT
>TRBJ1-6|NA|TRBV25-1|few
CASSDPSSYNSPLHF
TGTGCCAGCAGTGACCCCAGCTCCTATAATTCACCCCTCCACTTT
>TRBJ2-5|NA|TRBV12-3/TRBV12-4|NA
CASSFYPQQDEQYF
TGTGCCAGCAGTTTTTATCCCCAGCAGGATGAGCAGTACTTC
>TRBJ2-5|NA|TRBV4-3|few
CASSQDLGPETQYF
TGCGCCAGCAGCCAAGATCTGGGACCAGAGACCCAGTACTTC
>TRBJ1-1|NA|TRBV7-3|NA
CASSPLGVDLRAEAFF
TGTGCCAGCAGCCCTTTAGGGGTCGACCTTCGGGCTGAAGCTTTCTTT
>TRBJ2-3|TRBD2|TRBV9|NA
CASSGLAGGRRPNTQYF
TGTGCCAGCAGCGGACTAGCGGGGGGACGGCGCCCTAATACGCAGTATTTT
>TRBJ2-1|NA|TRBV5-1|NA
CASSFRGRSYNEQFF
TGCGCCAGCAGCTTCAGAGGTCGGTCCTACAATGAGCAGTTCTTC
>TRBJ1-2|TRBD1|TRBV6-5|NA
CASSLTGGLSYGYTF
TGTGCCAGCAGTCTAACAGGGGGCCTCTCCTATGGCTACACCTTC
>TRBJ2-3|TRBD1|TRBV4-3|NA
CASSQEETGDADTQYF
TGCGCCAGCAGCCAAGAAGAGACAGGGGATGCAGATACGCAGTATTTT
>TRBJ1-5|NA|TRBV6-2/TRBV6-3|NA
CASTYSGNQPQHF
TGTGCCAGCACCTACTCGGGGAATCAGCCCCAGCATTTT
>TRBJ2-7|NA|TRBV6-2/TRBV6-3|NA
CASRSLDYEQYF
TGTGCCAGCAGATCGTTAGACTACGAGCAGTACTTC
>TRBJ1-2|NA|TRBV12-3/TRBV12-4|NA
CASRPGKNYGYTF
TGTGCCAGCAGACCGGGCAAGAACTATGGCTACACCTTC